This entry is about one T cell receptor beta chain. Its antigen remains undetermined. Base qualities are missing; no much larger clone stands one base away. To demonstrate the VDJtools post-analysis software, the study profiled TCR beta repertoires from the peripheral blood of 13 young patients with multiple sclerosis. The patients with multiple sclerosis were children and adolescents between about 6 and 17 years of age. The data were obtained in a study of post-analysis software for immune sequencing data (dated by TCRdb to about 2015). General notes on the study: The recorded disease courses included relapsing-remitting, secondary progressive and progressive-relapsing multiple sclerosis, and some patients had no subtype annotation. The patient repertoires were compared against approximately twelve previously published healthy control repertoires obtained from donors aged roughly 6 to 28 years. A subset of samples was prepared in parallel using single-end sample barcoding, then pooled and co-amplified after Illumina adapter ligation. The research as a whole found: Several TRBV segments, including TRBV5-6, TRBV5-1 and TRBV20-1, were significantly more frequent in patients than controls. Compared with controls, multiple sclerosis patients had significantly lower normalized Chao1 diversity, a finding suggesting substantial peripheral T-cell clonal expansion. The control group was slightly older than the multiple sclerosis patient group. Direct clustering with F measure showed strong co-clustering of samples prepared in the same batch, prompting a batch-effect correction.

Per the germline V gene (reference sequence), DFQATT is the CDR1 and SNEGSKA is the CDR2. V was cut back by 3 bases and J by 2 bases, leaving a gap of 11 bases between them. From the cysteine through the phenylalanine, the CDR3 covers 13 amino acids. Kept here is only the CDR3 DNA, which spans 39 bases and is read in frame from base 1. Libraries came from PCR. For sequencing, an Illumina HiSeq 2500 was employed. Unique molecular identifiers were incorporated into TCR beta cDNA libraries to reduce PCR and sequencing biases. Some 500,000 cDNA molecules were obtained per 1 to 10 million input T cells, so each molecule approximated one T cell. The same protocol used for the earlier healthy control dataset was applied to prepare and sequence the patient libraries. Within a given batch, samples were prepared together, multiplexed and sequenced on the same HiSeq lane. Per the authors' processing: Raw barcoded reads were processed with MIGEC, discarding single-read molecular identifier groups before consensus assembly and CDR3 extraction. VDJtools was used for post-analysis of the clonotype tables, and diversity was normalized by down-sampling every dataset to the size of the smallest sample. To correct batch-related cross-sample contamination, repertoire overlap clustering matched CDR3 amino acid sequences but not nucleotide sequences. The raw public data were reprocessed by TCRdb itself: fastp quality trimming at Q25, MiXCR clonotype calling, in-frame beta chains only. Entries that share a CDR3 protein sequence are merged under the most common genes and DNA. The V and J calls were determined by TCRdb, not by the authors. The sample table records about 540,000 distinct CDR3 sequences; under 40% of these occur just once. The top ten hold about 5.6% of the sample.

The sequence joins TRBV20-1 to TRBJ2-7, with the D segment identity uncertain. Material for sequencing was blood. This clonotype was obtained from a girl aged 2-17 years with multiple sclerosis. The DNA sequence is as follows: TGCAGTGCTAGGGGCGTCAGTACCTACGAGCAGTACTTC. Its amino acids are CSARGVSTYEQYF.